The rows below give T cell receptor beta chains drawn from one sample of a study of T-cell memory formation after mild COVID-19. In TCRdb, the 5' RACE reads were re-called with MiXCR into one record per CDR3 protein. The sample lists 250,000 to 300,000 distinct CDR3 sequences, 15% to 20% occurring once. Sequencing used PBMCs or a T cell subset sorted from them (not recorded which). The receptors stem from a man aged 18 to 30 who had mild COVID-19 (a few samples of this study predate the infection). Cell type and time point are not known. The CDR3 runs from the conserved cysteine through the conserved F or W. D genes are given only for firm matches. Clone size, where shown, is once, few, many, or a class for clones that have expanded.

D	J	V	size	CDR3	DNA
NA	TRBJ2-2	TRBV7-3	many	CASSPKLKPRGLGELFF	TGTGCCAGCAGCCCCAAACTAAAGCCAAGGGGCCTCGGGGAGCTGTTTTTT
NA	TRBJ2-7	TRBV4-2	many	CASSQAGTREQYF	TGTGCCAGCAGCCAAGCAGGGACTCGCGAGCAGTACTTC
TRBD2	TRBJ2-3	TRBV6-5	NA	CATPTLVTSGGKGTDTQYF	TGTGCCACCCCCACCCTCGTAACTAGCGGGGGGAAGGGCACAGATACGCAGTATTTT
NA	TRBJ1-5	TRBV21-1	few	CASSKRPSRLTQHF	TGTGCCAGCAGCAAAAGGCCCTCCCGGCTGACCCAGCATTTT
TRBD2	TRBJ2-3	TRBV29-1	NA	CRPPLAVFTDTQYF	TGCAGACCCCCTCTAGCGGTATTCACAGATACGCAGTATTTT
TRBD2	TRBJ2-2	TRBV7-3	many	CASSFGLAGGLTGELFF	TGTGCCAGCAGCTTTGGACTAGCGGGGGGGCTGACCGGGGAGCTGTTTTTT
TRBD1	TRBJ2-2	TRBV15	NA	CATSRGDRVYTGELFF	TGTGCCACCAGCAGAGGGGACAGGGTCTACACCGGGGAGCTGTTTTTT
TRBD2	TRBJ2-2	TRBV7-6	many	CASSFSGVGTGELFF	TGTGCCAGCAGCTTTAGCGGGGTTGGGACCGGGGAGCTGTTTTTT
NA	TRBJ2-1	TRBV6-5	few	CASKGTGKGEQFF	TGTGCCAGTAAGGGAACAGGGAAGGGCGAGCAGTTCTTC
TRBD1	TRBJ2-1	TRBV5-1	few	CASSLAQGRWGEQFF	TGCGCCAGCAGCTTGGCACAGGGGAGATGGGGGGAGCAGTTCTTC
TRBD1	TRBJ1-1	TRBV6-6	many	CASTGGQANTEAFF	TGTGCCAGCACCGGTGGACAGGCGAACACTGAAGCTTTCTTT
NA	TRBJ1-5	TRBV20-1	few	CSGGGQGDQPQHF	TGCAGTGGAGGAGGTCAGGGAGATCAGCCCCAGCATTTT
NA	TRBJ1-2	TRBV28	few	CASSLPPNYGYTF	TGTGCCAGCAGTTTGCCCCCTAACTATGGCTACACCTTC
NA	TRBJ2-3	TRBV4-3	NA	CASSQEGGGADTQYF	TGCGCCAGCAGCCAAGAGGGCGGTGGGGCGGATACGCAGTATTTT
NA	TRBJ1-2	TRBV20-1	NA	CSARVGRSGGYTF	TGCAGTGCTAGAGTCGGTCGGAGTGGGGGCTACACCTTC
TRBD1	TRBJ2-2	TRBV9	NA	CASSVFSGGRELFF	TGTGCCAGCAGCGTTTTCTCAGGGGGCAGGGAGCTGTTTTTT
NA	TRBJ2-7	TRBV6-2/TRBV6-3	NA	CASSSGTREIDEQYF	TGTGCCAGCAGTTCCGGGACCAGGGAAATTGACGAGCAGTACTTC
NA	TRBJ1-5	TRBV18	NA	CASSSGVQPQHF	TGTGCCAGCTCATCAGGGGTCCAGCCCCAGCATTTT
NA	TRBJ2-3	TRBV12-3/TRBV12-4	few	CASSTTSGTDTQYF	TGTGCCAGCAGTACAACTTCAGGGACAGATACGCAGTATTTT
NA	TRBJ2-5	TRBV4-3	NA	CASSQDPSRGQETQYF	TGCGCCAGCAGCCAAGACCCCAGTAGGGGGCAAGAGACCCAGTACTTC
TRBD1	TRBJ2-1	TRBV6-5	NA	CASSHRDSYNEQFF	TGTGCCAGCAGCCACCGGGACAGTTACAATGAGCAGTTCTTC
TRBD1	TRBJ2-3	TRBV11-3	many	CASSPGQGAVDTQYF	TGTGCCAGCAGCCCGGGACAGGGGGCCGTAGATACGCAGTATTTT
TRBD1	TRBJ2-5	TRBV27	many	CASSSGTGGFETQYF	TGTGCCAGCAGTTCGGGGACAGGGGGGTTCGAGACCCAGTACTTC
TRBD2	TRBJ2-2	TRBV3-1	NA	CASSRLAGGPTGELFF	TGTGCCAGCAGCCGACTAGCGGGGGGGCCCACCGGGGAGCTGTTTTTT
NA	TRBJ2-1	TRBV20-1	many	CSAMMGMREQFF	TGCAGTGCTATGATGGGGATGAGGGAGCAGTTCTTC
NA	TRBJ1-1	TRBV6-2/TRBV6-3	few	CASSWTVNTEAFF	TGTGCCAGCAGTTGGACAGTGAACACTGAAGCTTTCTTT